This is a list of T cell receptor beta chains from one sample in a study of long-term antiretroviral therapy in people with HIV. This table comes from immunoSEQ multiplex PCR, and its TCRdb copy is limited to in-frame clones, with some not included. The sample holds 30,000 to 40,000 clones; about 82% are singletons and the top ten take roughly 4%. The material sequenced was unsorted PBMCs, taken about 3.5 years after starting antiretroviral therapy. These receptors were obtained from a man younger than 35 with HIV. Both conserved end residues are part of each CDR3. The D gene is left open where the match is weak. Rows may omit the clone size; those that give it use once, few, many or a size class.

TRBV5-8	TRBD1	NA	16	TRBJ2-7	CASSRELGTGSHEQYF	TGTGCCAGCAGCAGAGAACTTGGGACAGGGAGCCACGAGCAGTACTTC
TRBV7-6	NA	few	14	TRBJ2-7	CASSPTDKAYEQYF	TGTGCCAGCAGCCCGACGGACAAGGCCTACGAGCAGTACTTC
TRBV4-1	NA	few	15	TRBJ1-5	CASSQPDSTNQPQHF	TGCGCCAGCAGCCAACCTGACAGCACCAATCAGCCCCAGCATTTT
TRBV5-6	TRBD1	NA	16	TRBJ1-4	CASSPSDRGLNEKLFF	TGTGCCAGCAGCCCGAGCGACAGGGGCCTTAATGAAAAACTGTTTTTT
TRBV6-5	TRBD1	NA	15	TRBJ1-2	CASSYSGTGGYGYTF	TGTGCCAGCAGTTACTCGGGGACAGGGGGCTATGGCTACACCTTC
TRBV12-2	NA	NA	15	TRBJ2-7	CASRLGTSGSWEQYF	TGTGCAAGTCGCTTAGGGACTAGCGGGTCCTGGGAGCAGTACTTC
TRBV4-3	NA	NA	15	TRBJ2-1	CASSQDPNQDDEQFF	TGCGCCAGCAGCCAAGACCCTAACCAGGATGATGAGCAGTTCTTC
TRBV14	NA	NA	13	TRBJ2-7	CASSQDYPYEQYF	TGTGCCAGCAGCCAAGATTACCCCTACGAGCAGTACTTC
TRBV28	NA	NA	14	TRBJ1-5	CASSLRFSLQPQHF	TGTGCCAGCAGTCTCCGTTTCTCCCTACAGCCCCAGCATTTT
TRBV27	TRBD1	NA	15	TRBJ1-1	CASSDRGGMNTEAFF	TGTGCCAGCAGTGACAGGGGGGGGATGAACACTGAAGCTTTCTTT
TRBV27	NA	NA	14	TRBJ2-1	CASSLQDSYNEQFF	TGTGCCAGCAGTTTACAGGATTCCTACAATGAGCAGTTCTTC